A single sample gave rise to the 7 T cell receptor beta chains below, sequenced in a study of regulatory T cells in long-lasting Graves disease. Stated time point: newly diagnosed GD, antithyroid drugs for less than 3 months. The TCR library was prepared using RNA isolated from PBMCs. Arm-PCR of CDR3 regions and iRepertoire HTBI primers were used to build TCR beta libraries. TCRdb re-called the multiplex PCR reads through MiXCR, storing one row per CDR3 protein. The sample shows about 610,000 distinct CDR3 sequences, about 16% of them seen only once. These data were likewise used in another study, on T cells in Graves' hyperthyroidism and ophthalmopathy.

The sequencing here drew on peripheral blood mononuclear cells (PBMCs), taken at new diagnosis, from a patient treated with antithyroid drugs. The origin of the receptors is a man younger than 35 with Graves disease.

In its sample, this clonotype was seen many times. This chain connects TRBV12-3 or TRBV12-4 to TRBJ1-2; 7 bases are a match to TRBD1. The CDR3 totals 16 residues. V lost 2 bases to trimming and J lost 3 bases; unmatched junction nucleotides: 9. This chain's CDR3 is CASSLQYQGTDYGYTF. The CDR3 DNA follows: TGTGCCAGCAGTTTACAGTATCAGGGGACAGACTATGGCTACACCTTC.

This clonotype was detected ten times or more. The V and J genes are TRBV7-2 and TRBJ2-7; 9 bases match TRBD2. Germline values: CDR1 SGHTA, CDR2 FQGNSA. The CDR3 totals 14 residues. V lost 6 bases, J lost 3 bases, and 6 bases stayed unmatched. DNA of the CDR3: TGTGCCAGCAGTCGATGGACTAGCGACTACGAGCAGTACTTC. It yields the protein CASSRWTSDYEQYF.

This clonotype was counted between two and nine times. The chain carries TRBV30 and TRBJ1-2; the match to TRBD1 covers 8 bases. The junction had 5 bases not matched to a gene; V was cut back by 1 base and J by 1 base. This CDR3 contains 15 residues. Germline V gives CDR1 GTSNPN, CDR2 SVGIG (reference sequence). The CDR3 coding sequence is TGTGCCTGGAGTGCTGACAGGGGTCATAACTATGGCTACACCTTC. Translated, it gives CAWSADRGHNYGYTF.

A word on this clonotype: One end of the junction is discordant with germline, which a read error may explain. V gene TRBV7-7 combines with J gene TRBJ1-3; a possible D gene is TRBD1 (5 bases). CDR1 and CDR2 from the germline V gene are SSHAT and FNYEAQ (reference sequence). This CDR3 is 15 amino acids long. This CDR3 is CASSQDGGKGNTIYF. DNA of the CDR3: TGTGCTAGCAGTCAAGATGGGGGGAAGGGAAACACCATATATTTT.

This clonotype was found many times. The chain recombines TRBV6-2 or TRBV6-3 with TRBJ2-7, with 7 nucleotides matching TRBD1. The CDR3 totals 16 residues. V lost 0 bases and J lost 3; bases outside the gene matches: 8. Germline V lookup: CDR1 MNHEY, CDR2 SVGEGT. This CDR3 reads CASSYSGTEAFYEQYF. The CDR3 nucleotides are TGTGCCAGCAGTTACTCCGGGACAGAAGCTTTCTACGAGCAGTACTTC.

The J gene is TRBJ2-1, the V gene TRBV9; the match to TRBD1 covers 7 bases. Losses at the gene ends were 4 bases for V and 5 bases for J; bases not matched to a gene: 3. The CDR3 has 13 residues. Per germline, CDR1 SGDLS and CDR2 YYNGEE. The CDR3 region is CASSRDSDNEQFF. CDR3 nucleotide sequence: TGTGCCAGCAGCCGGGACAGTGACAATGAGCAGTTCTTC.

This clonotype occurred a few times. This chain connects TRBV6-1 to TRBJ2-1; either TRBD1 or TRBD2 may supply D (6 bases each). The germline V gene has CDR1 MNHNS and CDR2 SASEGT. The CDR3 is 16 residues long. The germline V and J ends were trimmed by 3 bases and 4 bases, with 16 bases remaining between them. The CDR3 region is CASSDGSQGRYNEQFF. The DNA for the CDR3 is TGTGCCAGCAGTGATGGCTCCCAGGGGAGGTACAATGAGCAGTTCTTC.